The rows below give T cell receptor beta chains drawn from one sample of a study of T cell responses to AZD1222 COVID-19 vaccine. The table came from immunoSEQ multiplex PCR; TCRdb's copy has only in-frame clones and leaves some out. The sample shows roughly 89,000 clones, roughly 90% of them seen only once. The source was peripheral blood, collected on day 0 of MenACWY control vaccination. These receptors came from an adult in good health. The CDR3 runs from the conserved cysteine through the conserved F or W. A D gene is named only where the DNA matches it firmly. Clone size, where shown, is once, few, many, or a class for clones that have expanded.

V,size,D,J,DNA,CDR3
TRBV28,NA,NA,TRBJ2-3,TGTGCCAGCAGTTTAGGCCTCTCTGGTTTCACAGATACGCAGTATTTT,CASSLGLSGFTDTQYF
TRBV19,NA,TRBD1,TRBJ2-7,TGTGCCAGTAGTATTGGGGGACAGGGCCTATCCGTATCCTACGAGCAGTACTTC,CASSIGGQGLSVSYEQYF
TRBV6-5,NA,NA,TRBJ2-1,TGTGCCATCCCCCTCGACGAGGGGTCCTACAATGAGCAGTTCTTC,CAIPLDEGSYNEQFF
TRBV28,NA,NA,TRBJ1-1,TGTGCCAGCAGGGGTCGGGCGGAGAACACTGAAGCTTTCTTT,CASRGRAENTEAFF
TRBV6-1,few,NA,TRBJ2-2,TGTGCCAGCAGTGAGGTGGACACCGGGGAGCTGTTTTTT,CASSEVDTGELFF
TRBV9,NA,NA,TRBJ2-3,TGTGCCAGCAGCGTATATTCCGGCGCAGATACGCAGTATTTT,CASSVYSGADTQYF
TRBV9,NA,NA,TRBJ2-1,TGTGCCAGCAGCGGGGGTACAGGGTGGTTTGAGCAGTTCTTC,CASSGGTGWFEQFF
TRBV5-1,few,NA,TRBJ2-7,TGCGCCAGCAGCCCCACGGGGGTTCGCGAGCAGTACTTC,CASSPTGVREQYF
TRBV3-1/TRBV3-2,once,NA,TRBJ1-4,TGTGCCAGCAGCCAAGATACGGTAGCTGGGGAAAAACTGTTTTTT,CASSQDTVAGEKLFF
TRBV28,NA,NA,TRBJ2-4,TGTGCCAGCGTGAAAGTAGGCAGCGAAAACATTCAGTACTTC,CASVKVGSENIQYF
TRBV11-3,NA,TRBD1,TRBJ2-2,TGTGCCAGCAGCGCTGGACAGGACACCGGGGAGCTGTTTTTT,CASSAGQDTGELFF
TRBV2,NA,TRBD1,TRBJ1-2,TGTGCCAGCACGCAGGGGGCCAACTATGGCTACACCTTC,CASTQGANYGYTF
TRBV3-1/TRBV3-2,NA,TRBD1,TRBJ1-5,TGTGCCAGCAGCGATATGGGACAGGGAAACAATCAGCCCCAGCATTTT,CASSDMGQGNNQPQHF
TRBV13,NA,TRBD1,TRBJ1-1,TGTGCCAGCAGCGGACAGGGGGCTGCTGAAGCTTTCTTT,CASSGQGAAEAFF
TRBV9,once,TRBD1,TRBJ1-2,TGTGCCAGCAGCGAGCCCCAAGACAGGGGTACGATCCCTATCCGGAATGGCTACACCTTC,CASSEPQDRGTIPIRNGYTF
TRBV14,NA,NA,TRBJ1-1,TGTGCCAGCAGCCAAGGGGCACCGCCGCCTGAAGCTTTCTTT,CASSQGAPPPEAFF
TRBV30,NA,TRBD1,TRBJ1-5,TGTGCCTGGAGTGTGATTAGGGACAGCCAGCCCCAGCATTTT,CAWSVIRDSQPQHF
TRBV7-2,few,NA,TRBJ2-7,TGTGCCAGCAGCTTAGACTGGCGGCGGGCCAGCTACGAGCAGTACTTC,CASSLDWRRASYEQYF
TRBV6-2/TRBV6-3,NA,NA,TRBJ1-4,TGTGCCAGCAGCACCCCTGGGAGAGGTCGGGAAAAACTGTTTTTT,CASSTPGRGREKLFF
TRBV6-5,NA,NA,TRBJ1-3,TGTGCCAGCAGTTCTACAGGGCAGCTCTCTGGAAACACCATATATTTT,CASSSTGQLSGNTIYF
TRBV30,NA,NA,TRBJ1-2,TGTGCCTGGAGTTTAGTGGGGAGTCATGGCTACACCTTC,CAWSLVGSHGYTF
TRBV7-2,NA,TRBD1,TRBJ1-2,TGTGCCAGCAGCTTTCCAGGGGGGGGTTTCTATGGCTACACCTTC,CASSFPGGGFYGYTF
TRBV24-1,NA,NA,TRBJ1-5,TGTGCCACCAGTGGAAAGGGGCGAGGGAATCAGCCCCAGCATTTT,CATSGKGRGNQPQHF
TRBV7-9,NA,NA,TRBJ1-6,TGTGCCAGCAGCTCCGATAATTCACCCCTCCACTTT,CASSSDNSPLHF
TRBV24-1,NA,TRBD2,TRBJ2-3,TGTGCCACCAGTGATTGGACTAGCGGGAGGTACTCAGATACGCAGTATTTT,CATSDWTSGRYSDTQYF
TRBV20-1,NA,NA,TRBJ1-1,TGCAGTGCTAGCCTTGACAGAGAAGCTTTCTTT,CSASLDREAFF
TRBV5-6,NA,NA,TRBJ2-7,TGTGCCAGCAGCGCGTGGGGAGACGAGCAGTACTTC,CASSAWGDEQYF
TRBV2,NA,NA,TRBJ2-5,TGTGCCAGCAGGAACCGACTGACCCAGTACTTC,CASRNRLTQYF
TRBV5-1,NA,NA,TRBJ2-3,TGCGCCAGCAGCTTGGCCGCAGTGACGGATACGCAGTATTTT,CASSLAAVTDTQYF
TRBV7-3,NA,NA,TRBJ2-1,TGTGCCAGCAGCGATGACGGTGGCCGGCAAATCTTC,CASSDDGGRQIF
TRBV5-4,NA,TRBD2,TRBJ2-7,TGTGCCAGCAGGCAGAGTCTAGCGGGAGATGCCTACGAGCAGTACTTC,CASRQSLAGDAYEQYF
TRBV18,NA,NA,TRBJ1-6,TGTGCCAGTTCGGTTCGGGACTCCGAAAGTGGTTCACCCCTCCACTTT,CASSVRDSESGSPLHF
TRBV28,NA,NA,TRBJ2-2,TGTGCCAGCAGCCTACGTGGGTGGGAGACCGGGGAGCTGTTTTTT,CASSLRGWETGELFF
TRBV19,NA,TRBD1,TRBJ2-7,TGTGCCAGTAGTCCCAGGACAGGGAGTTCCTACGAGCAGTACTTC,CASSPRTGSSYEQYF
TRBV24-1,NA,NA,TRBJ2-1,TGTGCCACCAGTGATCACGGGACCCCATGGAATGAGCAGTTCTTC,CATSDHGTPWNEQFF
TRBV10-3,NA,TRBD2,TRBJ2-2,TGTGCCATCAGTGAAACTAGCGGGAGTGCCACCGGGGAGCTGTTTTTT,CAISETSGSATGELFF
TRBV19,NA,NA,TRBJ2-1,TGTGCCAGTAGTAGACCTCCCGCCGACGTGTTCTTC,CASSRPPADVFF
TRBV10-3,few,TRBD2,TRBJ2-1,TGTGCCATCAGTATAACCGCTAGCGGGAGTCTCAATGAGCAGTTCTTC,CAISITASGSLNEQFF
TRBV12-3/TRBV12-4,NA,NA,TRBJ1-5,TGTGCCAGCACCAGACAGAATCAGCCCCAGCATTTT,CASTRQNQPQHF
TRBV6-2/TRBV6-3,NA,TRBD1,TRBJ2-7,TGTGCCAGCAGCAGCCTTACAGGGGGCCCCTACGAGCAGTACTTC,CASSSLTGGPYEQYF
TRBV3-1/TRBV3-2,few,TRBD1,TRBJ2-2,TGTGCCAGCAGCCAAGGGGTAGGGACAGGGGGCAAAGGGGTCACCGGGGAGCTGTTTTTT,CASSQGVGTGGKGVTGELFF
TRBV5-1,NA,TRBD2,TRBJ2-7,TGCGCCAGCGGAACTAGCGGGGCCTACGAGCAGTACTTC,CASGTSGAYEQYF
TRBV27,NA,TRBD2,TRBJ2-3,TGTGCCAGCAGTTTCAGGAGGGGGCTACTAGCGGGAGGCGAAACAGATACGCAGTATTTT,CASSFRRGLLAGGETDTQYF
TRBV4-2,NA,NA,TRBJ1-2,TGTGCCAGCAGCCAAGACAAGACAACGCCGCTCTATGGCTACACCTTC,CASSQDKTTPLYGYTF